A selection of T cell receptor beta chains follows, all from one sample in a study of early T cells in non-severe SARS-CoV-2 infection. TCRdb re-called the 5' RACE reads through MiXCR, storing one row per CDR3 protein. Of 25,000 to 30,000 distinct CDR3 sequences in the sample, 5% to 6.5% were seen once. Sequenced: whole blood. The receptors here all came from an adult who was a healthcare worker with PCR-confirmed SARS-CoV-2 infection or an uninfected control (not recorded which). CDR3s include the opening cysteine and the closing phenylalanine or tryptophan. Each record gives: J gene, V gene, clone size, D gene, CDR3 protein, CDR3 DNA. A D gene is named only where the DNA matches it firmly. Rows give clone size only sometimes, using once, few, many, or a class for an expanded clone.

>TRBJ2-7|TRBV14|few|TRBD1
CASSRQGVTYEQYF
TGTGCCAGCAGCCGACAGGGGGTGACCTACGAGCAGTACTTC
>TRBJ2-7|TRBV10-1|many|-
CASAGGHNEQYF
TGCGCCAGCGCAGGAGGGCACAACGAGCAGTACTTC
>TRBJ2-7|TRBV21-1|many|-
CASSLGTGPLLNSYEQYF
TGTGCCAGCAGCCTCGGGACAGGGCCATTACTTAACTCCTACGAGCAGTACTTC
>TRBJ1-5|TRBV30|many|-
CAWSAGNGNQPQHF
TGTGCCTGGAGTGCAGGGAATGGCAATCAGCCCCAGCATTTT
>TRBJ1-2|TRBV7-9|many|-
CASSLTVGYGYTF
TGTGCCAGCAGCTTAACCGTGGGTTATGGCTACACCTTC
>TRBJ2-7|TRBV20-1|few|TRBD1
CSARDAGQGLYEQYF
TGCAGTGCTAGAGATGCGGGACAGGGGCTTTACGAGCAGTACTTC
>TRBJ1-5|TRBV5-4|few|-
CASSLEVGQPQHF
TGTGCCAGCAGCTTGGAGGTTGGGCAGCCCCAGCATTTT
>TRBJ1-6|TRBV7-2|-|TRBD1
CASSLSTGGGSPLHF
TGTGCCAGCAGCTTGTCCACAGGGGGCGGGTCACCCCTCCACTTT
>TRBJ2-7|TRBV29-1|few|-
CSVEIGQPYEQYF
TGCAGCGTTGAAATCGGACAGCCTTACGAGCAGTACTTC
>TRBJ1-5|TRBV12-3/TRBV12-4|-|-
CASSFNGPSNQPQHF
TGTGCCAGCAGTTTTAATGGACCCAGCAATCAGCCCCAGCATTTT
>TRBJ2-1|TRBV3-1|many|-
CASSLPRGNEQFF
TGTGCCAGCAGCCTCCCGAGAGGGAATGAGCAGTTCTTC
>TRBJ2-7|TRBV12-3/TRBV12-4|-|TRBD2
CASSFSLAGAYEQYF
TGTGCCAGCAGTTTCAGCTTAGCGGGAGCCTACGAGCAGTACTTC
>TRBJ2-3|TRBV5-1|-|-
CASSLYRDTDTQYF
TGCGCCAGCAGCTTGTACCGGGACACAGATACGCAGTATTTT
>TRBJ1-1|TRBV24-1|many|TRBD1
CATRGDRDSEAFF
TGTGCCACCAGGGGGGACAGGGACAGCGAAGCTTTCTTT
>TRBJ1-4|TRBV20-1|many|TRBD1
CSAGDRGKEKLFF
TGCAGTGCTGGGGACAGGGGAAAGGAAAAACTGTTTTTT
>TRBJ1-2|TRBV6-1|many|TRBD1
CASSEDPRGRRGYTF
TGTGCCAGCAGTGAAGACCCCAGGGGGCGTCGTGGCTACACCTTC
>TRBJ1-5|TRBV28|few|-
CASSPRRIYSNQPQHF
TGTGCCAGCAGTCCCCGACGGATTTATAGCAATCAGCCCCAGCATTTT
>TRBJ2-5|TRBV5-5|-|-
CASSGLSGETQYF
TGTGCCAGCAGCGGATTATCGGGGGAGACCCAGTACTTC
>TRBJ2-3|TRBV29-1|-|-
CSVESRGGDTQYF
TGCAGCGTTGAATCACGGGGCGGAGATACGCAGTATTTT
>TRBJ2-7|TRBV19|-|TRBD2
CASTSGRLDEQYF
TGTGCCAGCACTAGCGGGAGACTCGACGAGCAGTACTTC
>TRBJ2-3|TRBV29-1|many|TRBD2
CSVVGLVERTDTQYF
TGCAGCGTTGTGGGACTAGTTGAACGCACAGATACGCAGTATTTT
>TRBJ1-2|TRBV12-3/TRBV12-4|many|-
CASSPGEGRDYGYTF
TGTGCCAGCAGCCCCGGTGAAGGCCGGGACTATGGCTACACCTTC
>TRBJ2-1|TRBV5-1|-|TRBD1
CASSGKTGGFYNEQFF
TGCGCCAGCAGCGGGAAAACAGGGGGCTTCTACAATGAGCAGTTCTTC
>TRBJ2-3|TRBV25-1|many|TRBD2
CASSEGTSGTGPDTQYF
TGTGCCAGCAGTGAAGGGACTAGCGGGACTGGGCCAGATACGCAGTATTTT
>TRBJ2-6|TRBV4-2|many|TRBD2
CASSQDGLAGPLSGANVLTF
TGTGCCAGCAGCCAAGATGGCTTAGCGGGACCACTCTCTGGGGCCAACGTCCTGACTTTC
>TRBJ2-1|TRBV4-1|few|-
CASSQVGRKRGNEQFF
TGCGCCAGCAGCCAAGTGGGGAGAAAGAGGGGAAATGAGCAGTTCTTC
>TRBJ2-6|TRBV7-9|many|TRBD2
CASRPRILAAFTGANVLTF
TGTGCCAGCAGACCGCGGATACTAGCGGCTTTTACTGGGGCCAACGTCCTGACTTTC
>TRBJ2-3|TRBV11-2|-|-
CASSLGLTDTQYF
TGTGCCAGCAGCCTGGGCCTCACAGATACGCAGTATTTT
>TRBJ1-5|TRBV7-8|many|-
CASSLALNGPQHF
TGTGCCAGCAGCTTAGCGTTGAATGGGCCCCAGCATTTT
>TRBJ2-3|TRBV6-1|many|-
CASSEAGAYTDTQYF
TGTGCCAGCAGTGAGGCCGGGGCCTACACAGATACGCAGTATTTT
>TRBJ2-5|TRBV5-6|many|TRBD2
CASSALSSGRRETQYF
TGTGCCAGCAGCGCCCTTAGTAGCGGGAGAAGAGAGACCCAGTACTTC
>TRBJ1-1|TRBV20-1|few|-
CSAPGAGALLNTEAFF
TGCAGTGCCCCGGGCGCGGGGGCGCTACTGAACACTGAAGCTTTCTTT
>TRBJ2-7|TRBV2|many|TRBD2
CASSERADSGSLNEQYF
TGTGCCAGCAGTGAAAGGGCGGATAGCGGGAGCCTGAACGAGCAGTACTTC
>TRBJ2-1|TRBV7-3|many|-
CASSNPGQWVF
TGTGCCAGCAGCAATCCGGGACAATGGGTCTTC
>TRBJ2-7|TRBV6-5|few|-
CASSYSDDFSYEQYF
TGTGCCAGCAGTTACTCAGACGACTTCTCCTACGAGCAGTACTTC
>TRBJ2-1|TRBV7-6|many|-
CASSFELVGNEQFF
TGTGCCAGCAGCTTTGAACTAGTGGGAAATGAGCAGTTCTTC
>TRBJ2-7|TRBV3-1|many|-
CASTGIRTGTYEQYF
TGTGCCAGCACCGGTATTAGGACGGGAACCTACGAGCAGTACTTC
>TRBJ1-4|TRBV6-1|many|-
CASSEMTAINEKLFF
TGTGCCAGCAGTGAAATGACAGCTATTAATGAAAAACTGTTTTTT
>TRBJ2-5|TRBV28|few|-
CASSSPSSGDQETQYF
TGTGCCAGCAGTTCGCCCTCCAGCGGAGACCAAGAGACCCAGTACTTC
>TRBJ1-4|TRBV20-1|many|-
CSARDALMGEKLFF
TGCAGTGCTAGAGATGCATTAATGGGTGAAAAACTGTTTTTT
>TRBJ2-2|TRBV11-2|many|-
CASSQQGTGELFF
TGTGCCAGCAGCCAACAGGGAACCGGGGAGCTGTTTTTT
>TRBJ2-3|TRBV7-9|many|-
CASSRAGGTDTQYF
TGTGCCAGCAGCAGGGCCGGGGGCACAGATACGCAGTATTTT
>TRBJ2-1|TRBV7-9|many|TRBD2
CASSGTSGTSQGEQFF
TGTGCCAGCAGCGGGACTAGCGGGACTTCCCAGGGTGAGCAGTTCTTC
>TRBJ2-7|TRBV7-9|medium-sized|-
CASSLILESEQYF
TGTGCCAGCAGCTTAATTCTAGAGTCAGAACAGTACTTC